This T cell receptor (beta chain) originates from a study of cytomegalovirus exposure and HLA in healthy donors. General study points: Cytomegalovirus association was listed for about 150 TCR beta chains. Only CMV serostatus was available as immune exposure information. HLA allele associations emerged for 17,000 or so TCR beta sequences in a later analysis, at 0.05 false discovery rate. Later analysis demonstrated an association between a missense DCLRE1C variant and TCR beta V- and J-gene trimming.

Concerning this clone: Its cognate antigen is unknown.

The PCR made use of 60 Vbeta and 13 Jbeta primers. Profiling relied on immunoSEQ multiplex PCR, and the TCRdb table lists in-frame clones only, not all of them. Among 130,000 or so clones listed, less than 85% were seen once. This clonotype was obtained from a man between 18 and 29 years old in good health and CMV-seropositive. Material for sequencing was PBMCs.

The CDR3 DNA sequence: TGTGCCAGCTCACCATTCGGGGGGGCCCAGCCCCAGCATTTT. It specifies CASSPFGGAQPQHF. The chain joins TRBV18 to TRBJ1-5; TRBD1 is a possible D gene (6 bases). Looked up from germline, CDR1 is KGHSH and CDR2 is LQKENI. The CDR3 contains 14 residues. Trimming took off 2 bases at V and 7 bases at J, with 12 bases between the two ends.